Sequencing of this T cell receptor beta chain was carried out in a study of cytomegalovirus exposure and HLA in healthy donors. Trimming shortened V by 4 bases and J by 1 base, and 13 bases separated the two germline ends. CDR1 is SNHLY, CDR2 FYNNEI, per germline. There are 15 residues in the CDR3. Regarding the study as a whole: Exclusion as indistinguishable affected some V segments, including TRBV6-2 and TRBV6-3. In a later analysis, productive TCRs from donors in an Asian-associated ancestry cluster reportedly carried fewer N-insertions than the cohort mean. Presence/absence results assume similar sequencing depth per donor, which may not hold.

This PCR relied on a set of 60 Vbeta primers and 13 Jbeta primers. Sequenced by immunoSEQ multiplex PCR; TCRdb stores in-frame clones only, minus some. The data show about 150,000 clones, almost 85% seen once. There are a few counts of this clone. What it binds is unknown. Material: PBMCs. This clonotype originated in a boy younger than 10 in good health and CMV-seronegative. V is TRBV2 and J is TRBJ1-1; no clear D gene. CDR3 coding DNA: TGTGCCAGCAGTGTAGCGGTTCCGAGGAACACTGAAGCTTTCTTT. It is translated as CASSVAVPRNTEAFF. The full variable domain, with the rest looked up from reference TRBV2 and TRBJ1-1, is EPEVTQTPSHQVTQMGQEVILRCVPISNHLYFYWYRQILGQKVEFLVSFYNNEISEKSEIFDDQFSVERPDGSNFTLKIRSTKLEDSAMYFCASSVAVPRNTEAFFGQGTRLTVV.